This TCR beta chain was sequenced during a study of shared clonotypes between healthy human individuals. Turning to the study itself: With ages of 18 to 49, the donors were a couple of women and a few men. Study results and limitations: Several donors held 4.5% to 5% of naive CD4 clonotypes in common.

The length of the CDR3 is 14 residues. Germline V CDR1 and CDR2: MNHEY, SMNVEV (reference sequence). The ends lost 4 bases at V and 2 bases at J; junction bases unmatched: 4. Produced via immunoSEQ multiplex PCR; TCRdb's table is partial and in-frame only. The table lists around 640,000 clones, around 96% of them singletons. Naive-designated CD8 cells lacked CD45RO, were positively enriched for CCR7, and omitted terminally differentiated effector memory CD45RA+ cells. Adult donors, all healthy and HIV-negative, had no recent acute infections or vaccinations. All of the donors resided in Nashville, Tennessee, and each was a Caucasian adult. To note about this clone: Its antigen is unidentified.

The J gene is TRBJ2-5, the V gene TRBV27; 7 bases are shared with TRBD1. This TCR derives from a woman under 40 in good health. Specimen: naive CD8+ T cells sorted from blood. Here the CDR3 DNA reads TGTGCCAGCAGTTACCGGGACAGTCAAGAGACCCAGTACTTC. This sequence encodes CASSYRDSQETQYF.